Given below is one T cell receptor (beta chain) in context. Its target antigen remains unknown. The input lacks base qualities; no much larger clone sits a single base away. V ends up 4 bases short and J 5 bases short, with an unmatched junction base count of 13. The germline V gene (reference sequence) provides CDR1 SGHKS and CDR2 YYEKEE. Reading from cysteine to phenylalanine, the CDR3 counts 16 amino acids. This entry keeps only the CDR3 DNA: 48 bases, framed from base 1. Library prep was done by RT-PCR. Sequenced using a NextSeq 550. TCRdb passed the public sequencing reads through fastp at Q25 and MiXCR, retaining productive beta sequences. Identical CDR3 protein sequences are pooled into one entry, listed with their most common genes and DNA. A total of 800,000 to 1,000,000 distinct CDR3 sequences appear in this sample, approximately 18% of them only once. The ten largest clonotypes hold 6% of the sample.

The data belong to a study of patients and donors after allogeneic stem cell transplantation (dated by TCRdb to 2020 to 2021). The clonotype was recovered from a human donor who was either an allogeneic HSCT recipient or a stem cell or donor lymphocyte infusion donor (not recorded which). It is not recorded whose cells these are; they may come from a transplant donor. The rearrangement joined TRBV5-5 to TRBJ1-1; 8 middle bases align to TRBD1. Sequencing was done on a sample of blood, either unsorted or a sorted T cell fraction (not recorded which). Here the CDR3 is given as CASSRTVDRGATEAFF. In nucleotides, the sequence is TGTGCCAGCAGCCGAACGGTAGACAGGGGAGCGACTGAAGCTTTCTTT.